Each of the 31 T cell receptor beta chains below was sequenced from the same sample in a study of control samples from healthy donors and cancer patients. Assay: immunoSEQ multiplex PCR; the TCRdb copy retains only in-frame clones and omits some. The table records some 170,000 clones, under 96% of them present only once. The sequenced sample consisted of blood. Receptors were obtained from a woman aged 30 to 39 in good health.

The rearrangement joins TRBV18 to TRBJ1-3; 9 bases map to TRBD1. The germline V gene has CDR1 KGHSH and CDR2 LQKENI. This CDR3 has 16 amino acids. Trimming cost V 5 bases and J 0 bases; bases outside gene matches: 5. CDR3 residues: CASSMGQGSSGNTIYF. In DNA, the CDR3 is TGTGCCAGCTCAATGGGACAGGGATCCTCTGGAAACACCATATATTTT.

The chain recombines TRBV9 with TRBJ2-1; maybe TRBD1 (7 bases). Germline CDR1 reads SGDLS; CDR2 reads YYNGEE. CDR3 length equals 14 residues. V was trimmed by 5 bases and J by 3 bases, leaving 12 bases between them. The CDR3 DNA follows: TGTGCCAGCAGTCCAGGGGGGAACTACAATGAGCAGTTCTTC. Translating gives CASSPGGNYNEQFF.

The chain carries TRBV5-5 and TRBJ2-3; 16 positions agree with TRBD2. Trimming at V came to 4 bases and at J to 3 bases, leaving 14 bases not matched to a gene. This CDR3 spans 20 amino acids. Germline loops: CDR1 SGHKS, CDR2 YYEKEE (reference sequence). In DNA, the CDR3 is TGTGCCAGCAGCCCAATCGCTGGGACTAGCGGGGGGGCCGGTACAGATACGCAGTATTTT. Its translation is CASSPIAGTSGGAGTDTQYF.

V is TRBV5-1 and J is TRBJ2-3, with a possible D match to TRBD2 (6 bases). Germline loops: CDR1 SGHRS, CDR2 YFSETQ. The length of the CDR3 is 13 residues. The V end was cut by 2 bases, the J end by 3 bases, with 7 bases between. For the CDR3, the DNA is TGCGCCAGCAGCTTTGGGGGGACAGATACGCAGTATTTT. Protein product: CASSFGGTDTQYF.

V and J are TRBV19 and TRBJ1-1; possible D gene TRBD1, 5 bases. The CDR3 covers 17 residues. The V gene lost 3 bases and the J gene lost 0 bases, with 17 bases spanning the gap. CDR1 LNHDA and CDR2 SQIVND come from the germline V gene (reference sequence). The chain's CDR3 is CASSMYGRRGMNTEAFF. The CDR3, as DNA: TGTGCCAGTAGTATGTATGGTCGGCGGGGGATGAACACTGAAGCTTTCTTT. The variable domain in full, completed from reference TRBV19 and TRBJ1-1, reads DGGITQSPKYLFRKEGQNVTLSCEQNLNHDAMYWYRQDPGQGLRLIYYSQIVNDFQKGDIAEGYSVSREKKESFPLTVTSAQKNPTAFYLCASSMYGRRGMNTEAFFGQGTRLTVV.

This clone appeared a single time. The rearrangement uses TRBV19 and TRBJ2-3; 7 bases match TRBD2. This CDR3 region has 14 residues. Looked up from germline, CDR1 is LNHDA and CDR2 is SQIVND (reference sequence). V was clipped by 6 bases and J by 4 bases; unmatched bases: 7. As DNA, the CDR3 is TGTGCCAGTAGCGGAGGTCTAGCGGCAGATACGCAGTATTTT. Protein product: CASSGGLAADTQYF.

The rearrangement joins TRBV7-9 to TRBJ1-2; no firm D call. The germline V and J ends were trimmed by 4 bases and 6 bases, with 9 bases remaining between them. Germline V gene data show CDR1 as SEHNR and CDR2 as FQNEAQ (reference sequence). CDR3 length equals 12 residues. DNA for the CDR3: TGTGCCAGCAGCTCTGATGTCGATGGCTACACCTTC. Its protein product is CASSSDVDGYTF.

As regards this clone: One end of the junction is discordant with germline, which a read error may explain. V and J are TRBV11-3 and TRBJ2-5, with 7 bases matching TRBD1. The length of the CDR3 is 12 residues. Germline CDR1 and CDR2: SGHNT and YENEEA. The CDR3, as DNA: TGTGCCAGCAGCTTAGGGGGACAGAGGATTGACTTC. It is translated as CASSLGGQRIDF. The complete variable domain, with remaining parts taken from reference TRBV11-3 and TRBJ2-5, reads EAGVVQSPRYKIIEKKQPVAFWCNPISGHNTLYWYLQNLGQGPELLIRYENEEAVDDSQLPKDRFSAERLKGVDSTLKIQPAELGDSAVYLCASSLGGQRIDFGPGTRLLVL.

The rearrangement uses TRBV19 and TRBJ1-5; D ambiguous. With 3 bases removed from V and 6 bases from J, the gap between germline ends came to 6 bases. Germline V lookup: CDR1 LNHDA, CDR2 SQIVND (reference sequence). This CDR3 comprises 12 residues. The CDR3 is CASSIMGQPQHF. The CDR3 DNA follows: TGTGCCAGTAGTATCATGGGTCAGCCCCAGCATTTT.

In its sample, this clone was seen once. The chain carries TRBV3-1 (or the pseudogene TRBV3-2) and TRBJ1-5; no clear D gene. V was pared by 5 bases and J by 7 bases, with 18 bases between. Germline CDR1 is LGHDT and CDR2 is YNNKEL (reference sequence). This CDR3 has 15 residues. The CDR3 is CASSRAGDKRQPQHF. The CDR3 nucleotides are TGTGCCAGCAGCAGAGCAGGCGATAAACGACAGCCCCAGCATTTT.

The CDR3: CASSEGGANVLTF. As DNA, the CDR3 is TGTGCCAGCAGTGAGGGTGGGGCCAACGTCCTGACTTTC. The V and J genes are TRBV6-4 and TRBJ2-6; D is uncertain. V dropped 3 bases and J dropped 3 bases, with 3 bases sitting between them. The CDR3 consists of 13 residues. Germline V gene data show CDR1 as MRHNA and CDR2 as SNTAGT.

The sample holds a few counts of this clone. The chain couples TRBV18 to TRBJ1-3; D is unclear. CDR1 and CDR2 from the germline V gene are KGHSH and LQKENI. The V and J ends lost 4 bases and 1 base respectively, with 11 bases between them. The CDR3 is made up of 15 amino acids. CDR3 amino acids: CASSRGLGSGNTIYF. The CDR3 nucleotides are TGTGCCAGCTCACGAGGGTTGGGATCTGGAAACACCATATATTTT.

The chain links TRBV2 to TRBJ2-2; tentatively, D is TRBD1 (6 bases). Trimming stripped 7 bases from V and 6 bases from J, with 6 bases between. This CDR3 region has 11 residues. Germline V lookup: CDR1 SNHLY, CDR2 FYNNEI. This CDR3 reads CASTGAGELFF. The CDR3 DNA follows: TGTGCCAGCACAGGGGCCGGGGAGCTGTTTTTT. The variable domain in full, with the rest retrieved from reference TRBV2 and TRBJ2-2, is EPEVTQTPSHQVTQMGQEVILRCVPISNHLYFYWYRQILGQKVEFLVSFYNNEISEKSEIFDDQFSVERPDGSNFTLKIRSTKLEDSAMYFCASTGAGELFFGEGSRLTVL.

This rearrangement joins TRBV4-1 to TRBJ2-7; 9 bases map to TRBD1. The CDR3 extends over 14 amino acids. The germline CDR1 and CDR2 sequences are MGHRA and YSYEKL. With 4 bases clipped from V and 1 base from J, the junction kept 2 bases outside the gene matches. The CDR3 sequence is CASSRGTGSYEQYF. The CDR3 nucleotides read TGCGCCAGCAGCCGGGGGACAGGGTCCTACGAGCAGTACTTC.

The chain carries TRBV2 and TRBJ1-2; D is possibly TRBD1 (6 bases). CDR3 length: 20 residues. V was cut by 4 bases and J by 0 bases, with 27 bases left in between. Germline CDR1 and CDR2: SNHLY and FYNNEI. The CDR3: CASSGGEPRGENDPNYGYTF. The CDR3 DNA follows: TGTGCCAGCAGTGGGGGCGAACCTAGGGGGGAGAACGACCCTAACTATGGCTACACCTTC.

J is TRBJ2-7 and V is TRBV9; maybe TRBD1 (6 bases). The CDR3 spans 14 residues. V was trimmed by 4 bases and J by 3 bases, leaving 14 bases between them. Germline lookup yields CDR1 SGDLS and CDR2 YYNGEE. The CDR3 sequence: CASSPRQDFYEQYF. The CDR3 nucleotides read TGTGCCAGCAGCCCTCGACAGGACTTCTACGAGCAGTACTTC.

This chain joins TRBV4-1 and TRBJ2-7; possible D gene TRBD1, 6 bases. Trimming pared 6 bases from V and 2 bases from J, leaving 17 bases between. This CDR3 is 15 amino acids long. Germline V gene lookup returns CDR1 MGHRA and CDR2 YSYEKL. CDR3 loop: CASSYRDKGPYEQYF. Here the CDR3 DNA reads TGCGCCAGCAGTTACCGGGACAAGGGACCCTACGAGCAGTACTTC.

The CDR3 loop reads CASSTPTGYRTEAFF. The CDR3, as DNA: TGTGCCAGCAGCACTCCAACAGGGTATCGGACTGAAGCTTTCTTT. This chain connects TRBV28 to TRBJ1-1, with D maybe TRBD1 (6 bases). The germline V gene encodes CDR1 MDHEN and CDR2 SYDVKM. The CDR3 is 15 amino acids. V was clipped by 6 bases and J by 5 bases, with 19 bases between them.

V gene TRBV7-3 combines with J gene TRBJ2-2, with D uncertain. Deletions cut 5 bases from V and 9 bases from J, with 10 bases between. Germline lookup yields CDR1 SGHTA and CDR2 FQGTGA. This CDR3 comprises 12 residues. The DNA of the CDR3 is TGTGCCAGCAGCCCTCCCAACCGGGAGCTGTTTTTT. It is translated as CASSPPNRELFF.

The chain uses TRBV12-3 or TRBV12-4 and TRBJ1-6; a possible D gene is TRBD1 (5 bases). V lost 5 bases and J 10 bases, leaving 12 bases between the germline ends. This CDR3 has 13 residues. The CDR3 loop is CASSDRGGSPLHF. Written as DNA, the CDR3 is TGTGCCAGCAGTGACCGGGGGGGATCACCCCTCCACTTT.

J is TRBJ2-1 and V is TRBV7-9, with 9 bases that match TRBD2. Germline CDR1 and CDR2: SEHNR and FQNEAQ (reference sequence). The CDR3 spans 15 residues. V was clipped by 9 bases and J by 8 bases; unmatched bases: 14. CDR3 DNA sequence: TGTGCCAGTACGGGGAGCGGGGGGCTGGCGGATGAGCAGTTCTTC. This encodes CASTGSGGLADEQFF.

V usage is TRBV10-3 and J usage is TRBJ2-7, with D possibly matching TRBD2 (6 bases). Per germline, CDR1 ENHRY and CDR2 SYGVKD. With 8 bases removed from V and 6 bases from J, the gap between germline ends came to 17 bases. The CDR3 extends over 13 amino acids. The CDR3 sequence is CAIRETRAGEQYF. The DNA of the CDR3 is TGTGCCATCCGCGAAACCAGAGCGGGCGAGCAGTACTTC.

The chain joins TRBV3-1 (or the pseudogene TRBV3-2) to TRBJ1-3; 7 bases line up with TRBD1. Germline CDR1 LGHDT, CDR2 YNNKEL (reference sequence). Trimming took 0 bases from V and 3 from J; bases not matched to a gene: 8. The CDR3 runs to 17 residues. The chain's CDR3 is CASSQEQGTQGGNTIYF. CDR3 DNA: TGTGCCAGCAGCCAAGAACAGGGGACGCAGGGTGGAAACACCATATATTTT.

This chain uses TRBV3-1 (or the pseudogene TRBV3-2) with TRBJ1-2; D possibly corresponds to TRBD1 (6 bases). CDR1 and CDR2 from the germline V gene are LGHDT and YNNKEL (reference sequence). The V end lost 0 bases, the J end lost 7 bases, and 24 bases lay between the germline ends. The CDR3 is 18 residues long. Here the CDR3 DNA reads TGTGCCAGCAGCCAAGATGAAGCCTCTCGTCGGGGGCCAGCTGGCTACACCTTC. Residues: CASSQDEASRRGPAGYTF.

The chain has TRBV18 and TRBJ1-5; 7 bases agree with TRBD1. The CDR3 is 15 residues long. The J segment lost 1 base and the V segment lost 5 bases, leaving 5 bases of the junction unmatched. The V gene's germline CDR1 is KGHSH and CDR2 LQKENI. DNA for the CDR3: TGTGCCAGCTCAGCTCTGACAGGGAGCAATCAGCCCCAGCATTTT. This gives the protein CASSALTGSNQPQHF.

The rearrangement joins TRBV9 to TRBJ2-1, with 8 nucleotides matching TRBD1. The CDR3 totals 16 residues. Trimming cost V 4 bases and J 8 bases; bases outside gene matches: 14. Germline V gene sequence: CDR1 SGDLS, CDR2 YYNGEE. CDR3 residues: CASSISRTGNTDEQFF. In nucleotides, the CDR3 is TGTGCCAGCAGCATATCCCGGACAGGGAATACGGATGAGCAGTTCTTC.

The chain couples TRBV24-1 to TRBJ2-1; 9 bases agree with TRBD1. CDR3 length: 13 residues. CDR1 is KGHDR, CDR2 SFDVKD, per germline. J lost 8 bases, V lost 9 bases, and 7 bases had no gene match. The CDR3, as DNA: TGTGCCACCGGGGACAGGGCTAAGGATGAGCAGTTCTTC. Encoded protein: CATGDRAKDEQFF.

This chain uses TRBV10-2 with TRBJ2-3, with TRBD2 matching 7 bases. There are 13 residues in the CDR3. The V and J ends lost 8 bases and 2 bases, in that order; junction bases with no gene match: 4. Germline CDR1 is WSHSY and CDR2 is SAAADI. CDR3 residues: CASRSGTTDTQYF. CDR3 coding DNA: TGCGCCAGCCGGAGCGGGACCACAGATACGCAGTATTTT.

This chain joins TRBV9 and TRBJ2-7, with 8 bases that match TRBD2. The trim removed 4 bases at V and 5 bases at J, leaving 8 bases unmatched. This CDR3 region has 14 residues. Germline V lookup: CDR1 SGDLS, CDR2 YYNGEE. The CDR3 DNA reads TGTGCCAGCAGCCCGCGGGGGGCTAGGGACGAGCAGTACTTC. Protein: CASSPRGARDEQYF. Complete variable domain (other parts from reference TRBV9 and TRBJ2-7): DSGVTQTPKHLITATGQRVTLRCSPRSGDLSVYWYQQSLDQGLQFLIQYYNGEERAKGNILERFSAQQFPDLHSELNLSSLELGDSALYFCASSPRGARDEQYFGPGTRLTVT.

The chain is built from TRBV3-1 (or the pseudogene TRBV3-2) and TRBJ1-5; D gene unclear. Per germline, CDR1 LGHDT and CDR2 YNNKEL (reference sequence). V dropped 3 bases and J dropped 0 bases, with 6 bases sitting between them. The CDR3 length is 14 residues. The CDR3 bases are TGTGCCAGCAGCCAGGTTCATAGCAATCAGCCCCAGCATTTT. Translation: CASSQVHSNQPQHF.

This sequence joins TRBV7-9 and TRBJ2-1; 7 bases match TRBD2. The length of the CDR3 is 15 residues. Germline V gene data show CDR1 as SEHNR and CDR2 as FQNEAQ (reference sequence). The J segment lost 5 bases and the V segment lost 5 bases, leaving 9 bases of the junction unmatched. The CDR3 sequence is CASSLTGTIHNEQFF. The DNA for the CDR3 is TGTGCCAGCAGCCTAACCGGGACTATACACAATGAGCAGTTCTTC. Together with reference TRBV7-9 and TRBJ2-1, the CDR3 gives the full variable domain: DTGVSQNPRHKITKRGQNVTFRCDPISEHNRLYWYRQTLGQGPEFLTYFQNEAQLEKSRLLSDRFSAERPKGSFSTLEIQRTEQGDSAMYLCASSLTGTIHNEQFFGPGTRLTVL.